This TCR beta chain appears in the sequencing data of a study of metastatic and nonmetastatic thyroid tumors (dated by TCRdb to the early 2020s). About the study as a whole: Repertoires from peripheral blood and from tumor or nodule tissue samples of malignant and benign thyroid patients were compared.

Before undergoing thyroid surgery, none of the patients had been given any kind of treatment. Using T-cell receptor beta sequencing, the study looked back at clinical samples from patients collected from about 2011 to 2018. The paper's findings and limits, for the study overall: In both blood and tumor samples, malignant tumors were reported to have significantly higher TCR beta diversity than benign nodules.

Trimming removed 2 bases from V and 0 bases from J, leaving 19 bases between the germline ends. From the cysteine through the phenylalanine, the CDR3 covers 18 amino acids. CDR3 DNA is the only sequence kept; it has 54 bases, read in frame from the first base. Per the germline V gene (reference sequence), PRHDT is the CDR1 and FYEKMQ is the CDR2. This clone was detected ten times or more. No cognate antigen has been identified for it. No base-level quality is on record; no much larger clone is a single base apart. Library preparation used PCR. Data came from an Illumina HiSeq 4000. High-throughput sequencing was used to profile the TCR beta-chain CDR3 region of each patient. From the authors' description of their analysis: A classifier to discriminate distant-metastatic papillary thyroid cancer patients was built from CDR3 differences across clinicopathological groups. The Shannon index was used to measure repertoire diversity, and the Morisita-Horn index was used to measure how similar tumor and blood repertoires were. Using fastp trimming at Q25 and MiXCR clonotype assembly, TCRdb reanalyzed the public sequencing data and kept in-frame beta chains. The V and J calls shown here were made by TCRdb, not taken from the authors' results. This sample holds about 50,000 clones; approximately 20% were observed only once. The ten largest clones add up to 3.5% to 4.5% of the sample.

The chain employs TRBV13 and TRBJ1-2; tentative D gene TRBD1, with 6 bases matching. Sequencing input: blood. This TCR derives from a female donor with papillary thyroid cancer or a benign thyroid nodule (not recorded which). Some clones in this sample may be carry-over from other donors' samples. The nucleotide sequence is TGTGCCAGCAGCTTAAGCCTCTTTGGACAGCCCTCTAACTATGGCTACACCTTC. The encoded protein is CASSLSLFGQPSNYGYTF.